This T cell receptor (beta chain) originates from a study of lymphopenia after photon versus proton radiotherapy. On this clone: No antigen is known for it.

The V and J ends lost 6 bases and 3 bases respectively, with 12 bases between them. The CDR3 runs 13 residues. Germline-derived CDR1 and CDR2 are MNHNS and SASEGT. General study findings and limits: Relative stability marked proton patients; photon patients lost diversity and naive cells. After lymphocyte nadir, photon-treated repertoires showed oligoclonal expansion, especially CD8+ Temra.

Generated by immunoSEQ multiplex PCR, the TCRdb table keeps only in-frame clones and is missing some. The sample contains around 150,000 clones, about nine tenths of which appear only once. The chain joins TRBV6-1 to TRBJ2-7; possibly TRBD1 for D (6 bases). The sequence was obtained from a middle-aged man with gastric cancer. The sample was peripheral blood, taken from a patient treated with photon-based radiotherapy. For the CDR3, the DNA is TGTGCCAGCAGAGGAACAGGGATCTACGAGCAGTACTTC. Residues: CASRGTGIYEQYF.